This TCR beta chain was captured in a study of blood T cell repertoires in COVID-19. The wider study: T cells, B-cell-depleted T cells, or PBMCs provided the cDNA or gDNA that served as material.

The CDR3 length is 14 residues. CDR1 and CDR2 (germline): SGDLS, YYNGEE. V was trimmed by 0 bases and J by 2 bases, leaving 7 bases between them. Per the original data handling: Nucleated cell counts were estimated from reference gene primer amplification. Measured with immunoSEQ multiplex PCR; TCRdb has only the in-frame clones, and not every one. V and J calls and clone size are those listed in that table; D and trimming were worked out from the DNA. The table lists hundreds of thousands of clones, about 80% of them singletons, with approximately 9% in the top ten. V is TRBV9 and J is TRBJ2-3; the D is unclear. This TCR was sampled from a human donor in a cohort sampled during active COVID-19. The sample comprised peripheral blood. CDR3 loop: CASSVVALTDTQYF. DNA for the CDR3: TGTGCCAGCAGCGTAGTAGCCCTCACAGATACGCAGTATTTT.